This T cell receptor beta chain was sequenced during a study of shared clonotypes between healthy human individuals. Whole-study findings and limits: Researchers sampled blood only, noting tissue repertoires likely differ.

Germline V gene data show CDR1 as MNHEY and CDR2 as SMNVEV (reference sequence). Trimming cost V 8 bases and J 7 bases; bases outside gene matches: 12. The CDR3 covers 14 residues. A remark on this clone: The antigen is undetermined.

The donor population consisted of healthy HIV-negative adults with no recent acute infections or vaccinations. Clones were sequenced by immunoSEQ multiplex PCR, and TCRdb holds only the in-frame ones, with some missing. The sample lists approximately 1.1 million clones; around 82% were seen once. Sequencing was done on a sample of memory CD4+ T cells from PBMCs. Described subset: CD45RA-negative fraction. The TCR was taken from a man aged 18 to 35 in good health. Some clones in this sample may be carry-over from other donors' samples. The chain is built from TRBV27 and TRBJ2-7, with 9 nucleotides matching TRBD1. Written as DNA, the CDR3 is TGTGCCAGCTCCCCCGGGACAGGGACGGGAGAGCAGTACTTC. Its translation: CASSPGTGTGEQYF.